Following are 26 T cell receptor beta chains from one sample sequenced in a study of cytomegalovirus exposure and HLA in healthy donors. The PCR made use of 60 Vbeta and 13 Jbeta primers. Method: immunoSEQ multiplex PCR; TCRdb's copy keeps in-frame clones and lacks some. The table records roughly 160,000 clones, 70% to 85% of them present only once. The sequencing sample was made of PBMCs. All receptors derive from a man aged 35 to 55 in good health and CMV-seronegative.

CDR3 nucleotides: TGTGCCAGCATTCTTAGGTGGGGCGAAAAACTGTTTTTT. Translated, it gives CASILRWGEKLFF. V gene TRBV2 combines with J gene TRBJ1-4; the D gene is possibly TRBD1 (5 bases). Germline V gives CDR1 SNHLY, CDR2 FYNNEI. The CDR3 loop spans 13 amino acids. The V and J ends lost 7 bases and 8 bases respectively, with 14 bases between them.

This clone was counted between two and nine times. V usage is TRBV9 and J usage is TRBJ2-7; maybe TRBD1 (6 bases). Germline loops: CDR1 SGDLS, CDR2 YYNGEE. V lost 3 bases to trimming and J lost 1 base, with 11 bases between them. This CDR3 spans 14 amino acids. The CDR3: CASSAGTPSYEQYF. The CDR3 nucleotides read TGTGCCAGCAGCGCCGGGACACCGTCCTACGAGCAGTACTTC.

V usage is TRBV5-1 and J usage is TRBJ1-2, with D perhaps matching TRBD1 (6 bases). CDR1 and CDR2 from the germline V gene are SGHRS and YFSETQ. This CDR3 has 17 amino acids. V lost 4 bases to trimming and J lost 0 bases, with 19 bases between them. DNA of the CDR3: TGCGCCAGCAGCAAATTTAGGACAGAAAGCTCTAACTATGGCTACACCTTC. Translating gives CASSKFRTESSNYGYTF.

The V gene is TRBV29-1, the J gene TRBJ2-7; TRBD1 matches at 7 bases. The V segment lost 4 bases and the J segment 2 bases; nucleotides outside the gene matches: 5. Germline CDR1 and CDR2: SQVTM and ANQGSEA. The CDR3 is 13 amino acids. The CDR3 nucleotides are TGCAGCGTTGTTGGGACAGCCGCCTACGAGCAGTACTTC. It specifies CSVVGTAAYEQYF.

About this clone itself: At one end, the junction sequence differs from germline, possibly due to a read error. The rearrangement uses TRBV18 and TRBJ1-1; 9 nucleotides align to TRBD1. CDR1 and CDR2 (germline): KGHSH, LQKENI. The CDR3 sequence is 13 residues long. This chain's CDR3 is CASSPQGASEAFF. In DNA, the CDR3 is TGTGCCAGCTCTCCACAGGGGGCCTCTGAAGCTTTCTTT.

The rearrangement uses TRBV5-1 and TRBJ2-1; 7 bases agree with TRBD2. V shed 5 bases and J 5 bases; nucleotides not matched to a gene: 7. Germline-derived CDR1 and CDR2 are SGHRS and YFSETQ. This CDR3 has 14 amino acids. The CDR3 loop is CASRRSSGNNEQFF. Written as DNA, the CDR3 is TGCGCCAGCAGAAGGTCTAGCGGAAACAATGAGCAGTTCTTC.

The genes are TRBV7-9 and TRBJ2-1, with D uncertain. This CDR3 spans 14 amino acids. Looked up from germline, CDR1 is SEHNR and CDR2 is FQNEAQ (reference sequence). V gave up 1 base and J gave up 5 bases, with 9 bases separating them. The chain's CDR3 is CASSLGVQDNEQFF. CDR3 DNA: TGTGCCAGCAGCTTAGGGGTGCAGGACAATGAGCAGTTCTTC.

V and J are TRBV9 and TRBJ2-1; 7 bases are shared with TRBD1. There are 16 residues in the CDR3. Germline lookup yields CDR1 SGDLS and CDR2 YYNGEE. The junction had 5 bases not matched to a gene; V was cut back by 0 bases and J by 2 bases. This CDR3 is CASSVAGTDTYNEQFF. CDR3 coding DNA: TGTGCCAGCAGCGTAGCTGGGACAGATACCTACAATGAGCAGTTCTTC. The full variable domain, in which reference TRBV9 and TRBJ2-1 provide the parts outside the CDR3, is DSGVTQTPKHLITATGQRVTLRCSPRSGDLSVYWYQQSLDQGLQFLIQYYNGEERAKGNILERFSAQQFPDLHSELNLSSLELGDSALYFCASSVAGTDTYNEQFFGPGTRLTVL.

The DNA for the CDR3 is TGTGCCAGCAGTGAAACGGGTGCCCATTATGGCTACACCTTC. Protein: CASSETGAHYGYTF. This chain uses TRBV2 with TRBJ1-2; D is undetermined. Trimming shortened V by 2 bases and J by 5 bases, and 12 bases separated the two germline ends. CDR3 length: 14 amino acids. In germline, CDR1 is SNHLY, CDR2 FYNNEI.

V usage is TRBV30 and J usage is TRBJ2-7; no clear D gene. The V and J ends lost 2 bases and 1 base respectively, with 6 bases between them. Per germline, CDR1 GTSNPN and CDR2 SVGIG (reference sequence). CDR3 length: 12 residues. In DNA form, the CDR3 reads TGTGCCTGGAGTCGAGTATCCTACGAGCAGTACTTC. Its protein product is CAWSRVSYEQYF.

The gene calls are TRBV13 and TRBJ1-1; D is unresolved. This CDR3 has 14 amino acids. CDR1 PRHDT and CDR2 FYEKMQ come from the germline V gene (reference sequence). V was cut by 5 bases and J by 0 bases, with 10 bases left in between. CDR3 protein: CASSQVSMNTEAFF. CDR3 DNA sequence: TGTGCCAGCAGCCAGGTGAGCATGAACACTGAAGCTTTCTTT.

Points on this clone: At one of its ends the junction is not consistent with the germline gene, which may arise from a read error. In the same sample, other DNA sequences code for this CDR3. The V and J genes are TRBV13 and TRBJ1-5; tentative D call: TRBD1 (6 bases). Germline-derived CDR1 and CDR2 are PRHDT and FYEKMQ (reference sequence). This CDR3 is 14 amino acids long. Written as DNA, the CDR3 is TGTGCCAGCAGCTTAGGCAGGGGTAATCAACCCCAGCATTTT. Translated: CASSLGRGNQPQHF.

This clone was seen once. The chain joins TRBV29-1 to TRBJ1-1; TRBD1 might be the D (6 bases). The CDR3 is 15 residues long. V was trimmed by 6 bases and J by 1 base, leaving 18 bases between them. From germline, CDR1 is SQVTM and CDR2 ANQGSEA. The CDR3 DNA is TGCAGCGTACAGGGAACTCTCTCGGGGAACACTGAAGCTTTCTTT. It encodes CSVQGTLSGNTEAFF.

The rearrangement joins TRBV1 to TRBJ2-5; the table's TRBD1 call for D was not verified on the DNA. TRBV1 is noted as a pseudogene. The CDR3 contains 18 residues. CDR3 nucleotide sequence: TGCACCAGCAGCCAAGATTCCACAGGGGAAAAGGGGCAAGAGACCCAGTACTTC. Translation: CTSSQDSTGEKGQETQYF.

The rearrangement links TRBV30 to TRBJ2-3; 8 bases fit TRBD2. This CDR3 is 14 amino acids long. From germline, CDR1 is GTSNPN and CDR2 SVGIG (reference sequence). Trimming at V came to 4 bases and at J to 6 bases, leaving 9 bases not matched to a gene. The CDR3 nucleotides read TGTGCCTGGAAGGCCGGGGGGGGCCTCGATACGCAGTATTTT. The encoded protein is CAWKAGGGLDTQYF.

This sequence joins TRBV7-3 and TRBJ2-1; a weak D match, TRBD2 (5 bases). The CDR3 extends over 16 amino acids. Per germline, CDR1 SGHTA and CDR2 FQGTGA. The V gene lost 5 bases and the J gene lost 0 bases, with 14 bases spanning the gap. In DNA form, the CDR3 reads TGTGCCAGCAGCCCTAAGGCGGGTAGCTCCTACAATGAGCAGTTCTTC. It encodes CASSPKAGSSYNEQFF.

This chain uses TRBV7-6 with TRBJ2-2; TRBD2 agrees at 7 bases. Germline V gene lookup returns CDR1 SGHVS and CDR2 FNYEAQ. V lost 1 base, J lost 2 bases, and 7 bases stayed unmatched. The CDR3 sequence is 17 residues long. CDR3 in DNA: TGTGCCAGCAGCTTAGATATAGCGGGTCTCAACACCGGGGAGCTGTTTTTT. Its translation is CASSLDIAGLNTGELFF.

The chain is built from TRBV15 and TRBJ2-7; TRBD2 aligns across 12 bases. The CDR3 has 15 residues. Per germline, CDR1 LNHNV and CDR2 YYDKDF (reference sequence). Losses at the gene ends were 1 base for V and 3 bases for J; bases not matched to a gene: 1. The CDR3 is CATSRALAGGYEQYF. CDR3 DNA: TGTGCCACCAGCAGAGCACTAGCGGGGGGCTACGAGCAGTACTTC.

The chain combines TRBV5-1 with TRBJ1-2, with D possibly matching TRBD1 (5 bases). Germline CDR1 reads SGHRS; CDR2 reads YFSETQ. Trimming stripped 5 bases from V and 6 bases from J, with 8 bases between. This CDR3 has 11 amino acids. As DNA, the CDR3 is TGCGCCAGCAGGACAGTGCATGGCTACACCTTC. Amino acids: CASRTVHGYTF.

The chain couples TRBV7-9 to TRBJ2-1; 9 bases line up with TRBD1. The CDR3 extends over 14 amino acids. Germline CDR1 and CDR2: SEHNR and FQNEAQ (reference sequence). Trimming removed 5 bases from V and 5 bases from J; junction bases left unmatched: 4. The CDR3 DNA is TGTGCCAGCAGCCGGACAGGGGAGCACAATGAGCAGTTCTTC. Translation gives CASSRTGEHNEQFF.

The rearrangement links TRBV6-5 to TRBJ1-5, with TRBD1 as a possible D gene (6 bases). This CDR3 spans 15 amino acids. Trimming stripped 5 bases from V and 2 bases from J, with 13 bases between. Germline lookup yields CDR1 MNHEY and CDR2 SVGAGI. CDR3 bases: TGTGCCAGCAGTGCCGATGGGGGCCGCAATCAGCCCCAGCATTTT. Translated, it gives CASSADGGRNQPQHF.

V usage is TRBV5-1 and J usage is TRBJ2-1; 13 nucleotides align to TRBD2. V lost 4 bases to trimming and J lost 4 bases; unmatched junction nucleotides: 11. Germline assignment: CDR1 SGHRS and CDR2 YFSETQ. This CDR3 contains 18 residues. This CDR3 reads CASSALETSGGDYNEQFF. The CDR3 DNA is TGCGCCAGCAGCGCCCTCGAAACTAGCGGGGGGGATTACAATGAGCAGTTCTTC.

V gene TRBV25-1 combines with J gene TRBJ2-1, with 12 bases identical to TRBD2. After removal of 6 bases from V and 9 bases from J, the junction contained 3 bases not matched to a gene. CDR3 length: 13 amino acids. Germline V gene lookup returns CDR1 MGHDK and CDR2 SYGVNS. CDR3 region: CASRTSGGGEQFF. Here the CDR3 DNA reads TGTGCCAGCAGGACTAGCGGGGGTGGTGAGCAGTTCTTC.

This sequence joins TRBV6-5 and TRBJ2-7, with D possibly TRBD1 on 6 matching bases. Trimming pared 5 bases from V and 5 bases from J, leaving 13 bases between. The CDR3 totals 13 residues. Germline values: CDR1 MNHEY, CDR2 SVGAGI. CDR3 sequence reads: CASSTDRSHEQYF. CDR3 sequence (DNA): TGTGCCAGCAGTACCGACAGGTCCCACGAGCAGTACTTC.

A few counts support this clone. It may be a read error: a sequence one base away is much more abundant. The sample contains more than one DNA sequence encoding this CDR3. The chain is built from TRBV7-9 and TRBJ1-5; D gene ambiguous. V was clipped by 2 bases and J by 4 bases, with 3 bases between them. Germline values: CDR1 SEHNR, CDR2 FQNEAQ (reference sequence). The CDR3 is 12 amino acids. CDR3 residues: CASSLQNQPQHF. For the CDR3, the DNA is TGTGCCAGCAGCTTACAGAATCAGCCCCAGCATTTT. Looking up the rest from reference TRBV7-9 and TRBJ1-5 gives the full variable domain: DTGVSQNPRHKITKRGQNVTFRCDPISEHNRLYWYRQTLGQGPEFLTYFQNEAQLEKSRLLSDRFSAERPKGSFSTLEIQRTEQGDSAMYLCASSLQNQPQHFGDGTRLSIL.

The chain uses TRBV7-9 and TRBJ2-1, with 7 bases identical to TRBD1. Germline-derived CDR1 and CDR2 are SEHNR and FQNEAQ (reference sequence). The CDR3 has 15 amino acids. V was pared by 5 bases and J by 2 bases, with 6 bases of the junction left unmatched. In DNA, the CDR3 is TGTGCCAGCAGCGCCCCGGGACAGCCCTACAATGAGCAGTTCTTC. Translation: CASSAPGQPYNEQFF.